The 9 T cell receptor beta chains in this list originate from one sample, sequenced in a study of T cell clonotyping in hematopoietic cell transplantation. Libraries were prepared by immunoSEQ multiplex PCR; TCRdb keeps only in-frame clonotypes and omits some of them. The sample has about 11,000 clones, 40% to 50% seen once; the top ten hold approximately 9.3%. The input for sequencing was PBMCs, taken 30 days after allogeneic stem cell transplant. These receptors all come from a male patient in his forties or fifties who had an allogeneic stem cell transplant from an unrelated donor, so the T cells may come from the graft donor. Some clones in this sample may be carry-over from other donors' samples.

Here the CDR3 DNA reads TGTGCCAGCAGGACAGAAATGGAGTACGAGCAGTACTTC. It yields the protein CASRTEMEYEQYF. V and J are TRBV28 and TRBJ2-7, with a possible D match to TRBD1 (5 bases). Germline V lookup: CDR1 MDHEN, CDR2 SYDVKM. CDR3 length equals 13 residues. V lost 6 bases to trimming and J lost 4 bases, with 13 bases between them.

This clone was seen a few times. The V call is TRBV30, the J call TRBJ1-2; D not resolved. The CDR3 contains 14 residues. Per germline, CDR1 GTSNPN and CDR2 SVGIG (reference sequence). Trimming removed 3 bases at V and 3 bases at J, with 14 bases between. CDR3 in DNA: TGTGCCTGGAGAGCCGCGAGGTTTCACTATGGCTACACCTTC. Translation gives CAWRAARFHYGYTF.

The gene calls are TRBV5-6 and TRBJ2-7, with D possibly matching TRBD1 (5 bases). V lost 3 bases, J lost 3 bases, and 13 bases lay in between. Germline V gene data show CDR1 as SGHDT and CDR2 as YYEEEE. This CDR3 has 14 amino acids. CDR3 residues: CASSSQGVYYEQYF. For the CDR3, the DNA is TGTGCCAGCAGCTCCCAAGGGGTTTACTACGAGCAGTACTTC.

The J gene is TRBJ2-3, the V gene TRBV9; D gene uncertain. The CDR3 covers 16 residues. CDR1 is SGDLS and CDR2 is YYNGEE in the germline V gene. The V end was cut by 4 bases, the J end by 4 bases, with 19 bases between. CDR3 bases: TGTGCCAGCAGCCTAAGAGGCGGCTCCGTCCCAGATACGCAGTATTTT. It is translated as CASSLRGGSVPDTQYF.

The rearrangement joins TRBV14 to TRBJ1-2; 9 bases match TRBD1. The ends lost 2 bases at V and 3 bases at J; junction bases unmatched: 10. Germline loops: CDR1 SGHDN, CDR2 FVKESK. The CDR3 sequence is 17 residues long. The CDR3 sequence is CASSQLGQGSRDYGYTF. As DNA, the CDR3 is TGTGCCAGCAGCCAATTGGGACAGGGTTCGAGGGACTATGGCTACACCTTC.

CDR3 in amino acids: CASSQGWGGYEQYF. In nucleotides, the CDR3 is TGCGCCAGCAGCCAAGGCTGGGGTGGATACGAGCAGTACTTC. The chain couples TRBV4-3 to TRBJ2-7; D not certain. The germline V gene has CDR1 LGHNA and CDR2 YSLEER. This CDR3 contains 14 residues. The V gene lost 1 base and the J gene lost 4 bases, with 11 bases spanning the gap.

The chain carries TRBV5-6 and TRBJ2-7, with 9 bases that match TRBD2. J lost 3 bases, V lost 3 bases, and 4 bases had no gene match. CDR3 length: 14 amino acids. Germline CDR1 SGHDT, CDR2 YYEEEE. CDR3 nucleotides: TGTGCCAGCAGCTCCCGACTAGCGGTCTACGAGCAGTACTTC. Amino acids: CASSSRLAVYEQYF.

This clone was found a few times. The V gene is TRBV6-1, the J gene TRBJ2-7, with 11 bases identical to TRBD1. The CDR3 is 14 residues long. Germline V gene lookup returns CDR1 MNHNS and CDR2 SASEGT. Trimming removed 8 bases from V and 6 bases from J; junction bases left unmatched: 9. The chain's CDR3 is CASGDGQGASEQYF. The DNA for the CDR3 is TGTGCCAGCGGGGACGGACAGGGGGCATCCGAGCAGTACTTC.

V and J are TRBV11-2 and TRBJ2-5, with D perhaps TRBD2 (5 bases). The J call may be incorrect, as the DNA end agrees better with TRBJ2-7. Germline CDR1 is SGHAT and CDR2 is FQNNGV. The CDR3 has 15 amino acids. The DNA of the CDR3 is TGTGCCAGCAGTTCGTGGACTCGCCACCTCTACGAGCAGTACTTC. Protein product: CASSSWTRHLYEQYF.